A selection of T cell receptor beta chains follows, all from one sample in a study of T cells after posttransplantation cyclophosphamide. Some clones are missing from TCRdb's copy, which holds only in-frame ones; the method was immunoSEQ multiplex PCR. The sample has roughly 35,000 clones, none seen only once. The source material was PBMCs. The receptors come from a woman aged 50 to 60 in good health and a related stem cell transplant donor. The CDR3 runs from the conserved cysteine through the conserved F or W. The D gene is left open where the match is weak. Expanded clones are given a class, and other clones once, few, many or no size at all.

>TRBV7-6|NA|many|TRBJ2-1
TGTGCCAGCAGCTTAGTCGGGGGAGTCAATGAGCAGTTCTTC
CASSLVGGVNEQFF
>TRBV6-6|NA|many|TRBJ1-4
TGTGCCAGCGAGGGCGCTGCAACTAATGAAAAACTGTTTTTT
CASEGAATNEKLFF
>TRBV5-1|NA|many|TRBJ2-7
TGCGCCAGCAGTGTGGCTAGCGAGGCCTCCTACGAGCAGTACTTC
CASSVASEASYEQYF
>TRBV5-6|TRBD1|many|TRBJ1-5
TGTGCCAGCAGCTTGAGAGGACAGGGCAATCAGCCCCAGCATTTT
CASSLRGQGNQPQHF
>TRBV14|NA|many|TRBJ1-3
TGTGCCAGCAGCCAAGAACTCCGGAACACCATATATTTT
CASSQELRNTIYF
>TRBV6-5|TRBD1|many|TRBJ1-1
TGTGCCAGCAGCCCCGGGACAGCCAACACTGAAGCTTTCTTT
CASSPGTANTEAFF
>TRBV10-1|NA|many|TRBJ2-7
TGCGCCAGCAGTGAGTCATCAGGGGCCGGTTACGAGCAGTACTTC
CASSESSGAGYEQYF
>TRBV5-1|TRBD2|many|TRBJ2-7
TGCGCCAGCAGCCCAGGACTAGCGGACACCTTCTACGAGCAGTACTTC
CASSPGLADTFYEQYF
>TRBV15|TRBD1|many|TRBJ1-3
TGTGCCACCAGCAGGGAGGGAGGGACAGGGGATGTCACCATATATTTT
CATSREGGTGDVTIYF
>TRBV6-5|NA|many|TRBJ2-7
TGTGCCAGCAGCACCGGTTACGAGCAGTACTTC
CASSTGYEQYF
>TRBV7-7|NA|many|TRBJ2-7
TGTGCCAGCAGCTTAGGACAGAGGGGATACGAGCAGTACTTC
CASSLGQRGYEQYF
>TRBV9|NA|many|TRBJ2-1
TGTGCCAGCAGCCCCCGGGGATTTACCGCCCATGAGCAGTTCTTC
CASSPRGFTAHEQFF
>TRBV29-1|NA|NA|TRBJ2-7
TGCAGCGCGGGACAGCTCCGGGGGGAGCAGTACTTC
CSAGQLRGEQYF
>TRBV7-3|NA|many|TRBJ2-3
TGTGCCAGCAGCTTAGGACGGGGAGATACGCAGTATTTT
CASSLGRGDTQYF
>TRBV6-1|NA|many|TRBJ2-2
TGTGCCAGCACCAATACCGGCGGGGAGCTGTTTTTT
CASTNTGGELFF
>TRBV9|TRBD2|NA|TRBJ2-1
TGTGCCAGCAGCAGGAACGAGGGACTAGCGGGGGGCAATGAGCAGTTCTTC
CASSRNEGLAGGNEQFF
>TRBV28|TRBD1|many|TRBJ1-4
TGTGCCAGCAGTTTTCTATTCCCGGACAGGGGTGTTGAAAAACTGTTTTTT
CASSFLFPDRGVEKLFF
>TRBV30|NA|NA|TRBJ1-2
TGTGCCTGGAGTCTGGGGGGGACCCTCAATGGCTACACCTTC
CAWSLGGTLNGYTF
>TRBV11-3|NA|many|TRBJ1-1
TGTGCCAGCAGTTTACAGAGGGGGAACACTGAAGCTTTCTTT
CASSLQRGNTEAFF
>TRBV5-1|NA|NA|TRBJ2-5
TGCGCCAGCAGCTTTCCGGAGGGGGAGACCCAGTACTTC
CASSFPEGETQYF
>TRBV2|TRBD1|many|TRBJ2-5
TGTGCCAGCACCCGAGAGGACAGGTCGGAGACCCAGTACTTC
CASTREDRSETQYF
>TRBV19|NA|many|TRBJ1-2
TGTGCCAGTAGTGTTTTGACAGGAGGATATGGCTACACCTTC
CASSVLTGGYGYTF
>TRBV6-5|TRBD2|many|TRBJ2-3
TGTGCCAGCAGCCGACTAGCGGGAGGGAATGATACGCAGTATTTT
CASSRLAGGNDTQYF
>TRBV28|NA|many|TRBJ2-2
TGTGCCAGTACCATCTATGGCACCGGGGAGCTGTTTTTT
CASTIYGTGELFF
>TRBV6-6|NA|many|TRBJ1-1
TGTGCCAGCACCAACCCGGCGTGGGGGGGCACTGAAGCTTTCTTT
CASTNPAWGGTEAFF